Below are 24 T cell receptor beta chains sequenced from a single sample in a study of T cell responses to AZD1222 COVID-19 vaccine. Profiled with immunoSEQ multiplex PCR; TCRdb holds only in-frame clones, not every one. The sample includes about 170,000 clones, about 83% seen only once; the top ten take over 1%. Here the sequenced sample was peripheral blood, taken 28 days after the second AZD1222 dose. The receptors here all came from an adult who received the AZD1222 COVID-19 vaccine.

The genes are TRBV6-5 and TRBJ1-1, with 9 bases matching TRBD1. Trimming at V came to 2 bases and at J to 4 bases, leaving 5 bases not matched to a gene. The CDR3 runs to 15 residues. CDR1 is MNHEY, CDR2 SVGAGI, per germline. The CDR3 region has the DNA TGTGCCAGCAGTTACGGGACAGGGCGAACCACTGAAGCTTTCTTT. Translation gives CASSYGTGRTTEAFF.

The chain's CDR3 is CASRGLRTTEAFF. The CDR3 nucleotides are TGTGCCAGTAGGGGACTCCGGACGACTGAAGCTTTCTTT. The chain couples TRBV19 to TRBJ1-1; D possibly corresponds to TRBD1 (5 bases). The germline V and J ends were trimmed by 6 bases and 5 bases, with 13 bases remaining between them. Germline values: CDR1 LNHDA, CDR2 SQIVND (reference sequence). The CDR3 is 13 residues long.

The CDR3 protein is CASSLQGTTNEKLFF. The CDR3 DNA reads as TGCGCCAGCAGCCTACAGGGGACCACTAATGAAAAACTGTTTTTT. This chain joins TRBV5-1 and TRBJ1-4, with 7 bases identical to TRBD1. J gave up 2 bases and V 4 bases, and 5 bases lay outside the gene matches. Per germline, CDR1 SGHRS and CDR2 YFSETQ. The CDR3 has 15 residues. Based on the CDR3 plus reference TRBV5-1 and TRBJ1-4, the full variable domain is KAGVTQTPRYLIKTRGQQVTLSCSPISGHRSVSWYQQTPGQGLQFLFEYFSETQRNKGNFPGRFSGRQFSNSRSEMNVSTLELGDSALYLCASSLQGTTNEKLFFGSGTQLSVL.

The CDR3 bases are TGTGCCAGCAGCTTCTTGCCGGGGCCATGGGAGACCCAGTACTTC. This encodes CASSFLPGPWETQYF. The chain couples TRBV7-9 to TRBJ2-5, with D possibly called TRBD1 or TRBD2 (5 bases each). The CDR3 consists of 15 residues. Germline V gene sequence: CDR1 SEHNR, CDR2 FQNEAQ (reference sequence). Between the trimmed V and J ends, which lost 3 bases and 5 bases, there was a span of 16 bases.

The chain links TRBV3-1 (or the pseudogene TRBV3-2) to TRBJ1-1, with 8 bases lining up with TRBD1. CDR1 is LGHDT, CDR2 YNNKEL, per germline (reference sequence). CDR3 length equals 14 residues. V was pared by 4 bases and J by 2 bases, with 3 bases of the junction left unmatched. CDR3 bases: TGTGCCAGCAGCCCGGACAGGGTTAACACTGAAGCTTTCTTT. Amino acids: CASSPDRVNTEAFF.

The chain carries TRBV12-3 or TRBV12-4 and TRBJ2-3; the D is unclear. The CDR3 is made up of 13 amino acids. Trimming took off 2 bases at V and 0 bases at J, with 3 bases between the two ends. CDR3 DNA sequence: TGTGCCAGCAGTTTATTTAGCACAGATACGCAGTATTTT. This translates into CASSLFSTDTQYF.

The J gene is TRBJ2-7, the V gene TRBV27, with TRBD1 as a possible D gene (5 bases). Trimming shortened V by 2 bases and J by 3 bases, and 11 bases separated the two germline ends. This CDR3 is built from 14 residues. Germline assignment: CDR1 MNHEY and CDR2 SMNVEV (reference sequence). The CDR3 region is CASSLGALYYEQYF. CDR3 bases: TGTGCCAGCAGTTTAGGGGCCCTATACTACGAGCAGTACTTC.

The chain uses TRBV19 and TRBJ1-4, with a tentative D call TRBD1 (5 bases). V was trimmed by 8 bases and J by 6 bases, leaving 16 bases between them. CDR1 LNHDA and CDR2 SQIVND come from the germline V gene (reference sequence). The CDR3 extends over 14 amino acids. CDR3 sequence reads: CASAGTANDEKLFF. The CDR3 coding sequence is TGTGCCAGTGCCGGGACGGCGAACGATGAAAAACTGTTTTTT. Full variable domain (outside the CDR3, taken from reference TRBV19 and TRBJ1-4): DGGITQSPKYLFRKEGQNVTLSCEQNLNHDAMYWYRQDPGQGLRLIYYSQIVNDFQKGDIAEGYSVSREKKESFPLTVTSAQKNPTAFYLCASAGTANDEKLFFGSGTQLSVL.

The chain is built from TRBV10-3 and TRBJ2-1; D uncertain. The V and J ends lost 7 bases and 0 bases respectively, with 7 bases between them. CDR3 size: 13 residues. Per the germline V gene, CDR1 is ENHRY and CDR2 is SYGVKD. The CDR3 here is CAINRDSYNEQFF. The DNA of the CDR3 is TGTGCCATCAACCGCGACTCCTACAATGAGCAGTTCTTC.

The genes are TRBV7-2 and TRBJ1-3, with TRBD1 as a possible D gene (6 bases). Germline V gene lookup returns CDR1 SGHTA and CDR2 FQGNSA. The CDR3 spans 15 residues. V was pared by 3 bases and J by 1 base, with 10 bases between. CDR3 in amino acids: CASSLQGGSGNTIYF. CDR3 coding DNA: TGTGCCAGCAGCTTGCAAGGGGGGTCTGGAAACACCATATATTTT.

The chain couples TRBV4-1 to TRBJ2-1; D perhaps matches TRBD2 (6 bases). V was shortened by 8 bases and J by 8 bases, with 19 bases between the two germline ends. The length of the CDR3 is 14 residues. CDR1 MGHRA and CDR2 YSYEKL come from the germline V gene. This CDR3 is CASGGVVANYEQFF. The CDR3 DNA follows: TGCGCCAGCGGCGGGGTGGTTGCGAATTATGAGCAGTTCTTC.

This clone has only a few counts. The junction differs from germline at one of its ends, possibly a read error. CDR3 in amino acids: CASSLGGNPEAFF. The CDR3 coding sequence is TGTGCCAGCAGCTTAGGAGGGAACCCTGAAGCTTTCTTT. V and J are TRBV13 and TRBJ1-1, with D uncertain. CDR1 and CDR2 from the germline V gene are PRHDT and FYEKMQ (reference sequence). The CDR3 runs 13 residues.

The CDR3 DNA sequence: TGCGCCAGCAGCCAAGATGAAGGGGTTCTATACACTGAAGCTTTCTTT. Translating it yields CASSQDEGVLYTEAFF. The gene calls are TRBV4-3 and TRBJ1-1, with D perhaps TRBD1 (5 bases). This CDR3 region has 16 residues. Between the trimmed V and J ends, which lost 0 bases and 3 bases, there was a span of 14 bases. From germline, CDR1 is LGHNA and CDR2 YSLEER.

The chain uses TRBV28 and TRBJ2-5; D possibly matches TRBD1 or TRBD2 (5 bases each). Trimming left V 2 bases short and J 5 bases short, with 15 bases between. This CDR3 is 15 amino acids long. Germline V gene data show CDR1 as MDHEN and CDR2 as SYDVKM. The CDR3 nucleotides read TGTGCCAGCAGTTTAATTGGCAGTTGGGGGGAGACCCAGTACTTC. Translation gives CASSLIGSWGETQYF.

This chain joins TRBV28 and TRBJ2-3; D might be TRBD2 (6 bases). V lost 5 bases and J 8 bases, leaving 17 bases between the germline ends. The germline V gene encodes CDR1 MDHEN and CDR2 SYDVKM. The CDR3 length is 14 residues. The CDR3 loop reads CASSQGLGPRTQYF. The DNA for the CDR3 is TGTGCCAGCAGTCAGGGACTGGGCCCACGTACGCAGTATTTT.

The chain employs TRBV4-3 and TRBJ2-6; no firm D call. V lost 0 bases, J lost 0 bases, and 6 bases lay in between. Germline V gene data show CDR1 as LGHNA and CDR2 as YSLEER. The CDR3 is made up of 16 amino acids. The CDR3 bases are TGCGCCAGCAGCCAAGATCGGGTCTCTGGGGCCAACGTCCTGACTTTC. Amino acid sequence: CASSQDRVSGANVLTF.

The CDR3, as DNA: TGTGCCAGCAGTCCGGACACGTGGAACTATGGCTACACCTTC. It yields the protein CASSPDTWNYGYTF. J is TRBJ1-2 and V is TRBV6-5; the D gene is possibly TRBD1 (5 bases). Germline V gene data show CDR1 as MNHEY and CDR2 as SVGAGI. The CDR3 contains 14 residues. Trimming cost V 5 bases and J 2 bases, with 12 bases left between them.

The chain links TRBV5-1 to TRBJ1-3; no clear D. Germline CDR1 SGHRS, CDR2 YFSETQ. The germline V and J ends were trimmed by 0 bases and 1 base, with 8 bases remaining between them. CDR3 size: 15 residues. The CDR3 bases are TGCGCCAGCAGCTTGGACTCGGGGTCTGGAAACACCATATATTTT. This codes for CASSLDSGSGNTIYF. The whole variable domain, filled in from reference TRBV5-1 and TRBJ1-3, reads KAGVTQTPRYLIKTRGQQVTLSCSPISGHRSVSWYQQTPGQGLQFLFEYFSETQRNKGNFPGRFSGRQFSNSRSEMNVSTLELGDSALYLCASSLDSGSGNTIYFGEGSWLTVV.

CDR3 protein: CASSERDRASSTEAFF. In DNA form, the CDR3 reads TGTGCCAGCAGTGAACGGGACAGGGCATCGAGCACTGAAGCTTTCTTT. The gene calls are TRBV6-1 and TRBJ1-1; 9 positions match TRBD1. J gave up 4 bases and V 2 bases, and 8 bases lay outside the gene matches. Looked up from germline, CDR1 is MNHNS and CDR2 is SASEGT. The length of the CDR3 is 16 residues.

The chain is built from TRBV11-2 and TRBJ1-3, with unresolved D. V dropped 1 base and J dropped 2 bases, with 9 bases sitting between them. CDR3 length equals 15 residues. From germline, CDR1 is SGHAT and CDR2 FQNNGV. DNA for the CDR3: TGTGCCAGCAGCTTAGTAGGGTCCCCTGGAAACACCATATATTTT. Protein product: CASSLVGSPGNTIYF.

This clone occurred once. V usage is TRBV19 and J usage is TRBJ2-4; D uncertain. The CDR3 runs 11 residues. Germline assignment: CDR1 LNHDA and CDR2 SQIVND (reference sequence). The ends were cut back, 5 bases at V and 2 bases at J, with 1 base in the middle. The CDR3 coding sequence is TGTGCCAGTAGTCCCAAAAACATTCAGTACTTC. It translates to CASSPKNIQYF.

V is TRBV5-4 and J is TRBJ2-2; TRBD2 aligns across 15 bases. Per germline, CDR1 SGHNT and CDR2 YYREEE (reference sequence). The CDR3 extends over 16 amino acids. V shed 4 bases, J shed 8 bases, and the junction held 6 bases outside the gene matches. The CDR3 reads CASSGRTSGGAGELFF. CDR3 DNA sequence: TGTGCCAGCAGCGGTCGGACTAGCGGGGGGGCTGGGGAGCTGTTTTTT.

The chain joins TRBV5-1 to TRBJ2-5; TRBD2 matches 10 bases. This CDR3 has 17 residues. With 4 bases clipped from V and 1 base from J, the junction kept 10 bases outside the gene matches. The germline V gene has CDR1 SGHRS and CDR2 YFSETQ. The CDR3 loop reads CASSNGLAATLQETQYF. The CDR3 nucleotides are TGCGCCAGCAGCAACGGACTAGCGGCGACCCTCCAAGAGACCCAGTACTTC.

The chain links TRBV4-3 to TRBJ2-5, with D perhaps TRBD1 (6 bases). Germline loops: CDR1 LGHNA, CDR2 YSLEER. Trimming removed 4 bases from V and 4 bases from J, with 16 bases in between. This CDR3 has 15 amino acids. The CDR3 DNA follows: TGCGCCAGCAGCCCGTACAGGGTGACGGTAGAGACCCAGTACTTC. Encoded protein: CASSPYRVTVETQYF.